Shown below are 26 T cell receptor beta chains from a single sample sequenced in a study of control samples from healthy donors and cancer patients. Sequenced by immunoSEQ multiplex PCR; TCRdb stores in-frame clones only, minus some. Among over 100,000 clones listed, approximately 90% were seen once. Sequencing was done on a sample of blood. The receptors originated from a woman between 45 and 65 years old in good health.

This chain uses TRBV28 with TRBJ2-7; no clear D gene. Germline V gives CDR1 MDHEN, CDR2 SYDVKM. Trimming stripped 6 bases from V and 0 bases from J, with 15 bases between. The CDR3 is 15 residues long. CDR3 loop: CASRYTRKSSYEQYF. Written as DNA, the CDR3 is TGTGCCAGCAGATACACCCGGAAGAGCTCCTACGAGCAGTACTTC.

The rearrangement links TRBV7-9 to TRBJ1-2; D is ambiguous. The V end lost 3 bases, the J end lost 8 bases, and 10 bases lay between the germline ends. Germline-derived CDR1 and CDR2 are SEHNR and FQNEAQ (reference sequence). This CDR3 spans 12 amino acids. In DNA form, the CDR3 reads TGTGCCAGCAGCTTTGGGGAGAGGGGCTACACCTTC. Its translation: CASSFGERGYTF.

This chain connects TRBV10-3 to TRBJ1-1; TRBD1 might be the D (6 bases). This CDR3 contains 13 residues. Germline lookup yields CDR1 ENHRY and CDR2 SYGVKD. Trimming removed 6 bases from V and 1 base from J, with 9 bases in between. CDR3 residues: CAISVQGNTEAFF. In nucleotides, the CDR3 is TGTGCCATCAGCGTACAGGGGAACACTGAAGCTTTCTTT.

The V and J genes are TRBV18 and TRBJ1-5; the D is unclear. The CDR3 sequence is 14 residues long. Trimming removed 4 bases from V and 0 bases from J, with 7 bases in between. The germline gives CDR1 KGHSH, CDR2 LQKENI. Written as DNA, the CDR3 is TGTGCCAGCTCACTAGGTTATAGCAATCAGCCCCAGCATTTT. Protein product: CASSLGYSNQPQHF.

The genes are TRBV3-1 (or the pseudogene TRBV3-2) and TRBJ2-7; TRBD2 agrees at 10 bases. V dropped 2 bases and J dropped 5; count of bases not matched to a gene: 9. This CDR3 has 16 residues. CDR1 and CDR2 (germline): LGHDT, YNNKEL (reference sequence). CDR3 sequence reads: CASSQRSASGSHEQYF. The DNA of the CDR3 is TGTGCCAGCAGCCAAAGGTCGGCTAGCGGGAGCCACGAGCAGTACTTC.

This clone came up once. CDR3 nucleotide sequence: TGTGCCACCAGCAGAGTGTACCCCAGGGGTGAATCACCCCTCCACTTT. Protein: CATSRVYPRGESPLHF. The chain couples TRBV15 to TRBJ1-6; perhaps TRBD1 as D (6 bases). V was pared by 1 base and J by 10 bases, with 17 bases between. This CDR3 contains 16 residues. Looked up from germline, CDR1 is LNHNV and CDR2 is YYDKDF (reference sequence).

This sequence joins TRBV28 and TRBJ2-1; 7 bases map to TRBD2. The junction had 10 bases not matched to a gene; V was cut back by 6 bases and J by 5 bases. CDR1 MDHEN and CDR2 SYDVKM come from the germline V gene. This CDR3 is built from 15 residues. CDR3 bases: TGTGCCAGCAGCCGGGGGGTCGGCCCCAACAATGAGCAGTTCTTC. Translation: CASSRGVGPNNEQFF.

The V call is TRBV5-4, the J call TRBJ1-2, with TRBD1 as a possible D gene (6 bases). The CDR3 is 15 amino acids. V was pared by 2 bases and J by 5 bases, with 16 bases between. CDR1 is SGHNT, CDR2 YYREEE, per germline (reference sequence). CDR3: CASSFRGGHSYGYTF. The DNA of the CDR3 is TGTGCCAGCAGCTTCAGAGGGGGTCATTCTTATGGCTACACCTTC.

This clone was observed a single time. V and J are TRBV7-9 and TRBJ1-1; D is unclear. The germline gives CDR1 SEHNR, CDR2 FQNEAQ (reference sequence). This CDR3 is built from 15 residues. V lost 4 bases and J 1 base, leaving 13 bases between the germline ends. The DNA for the CDR3 is TGTGCCAGCAGCTCCCCTCGGGTTGGGAACACTGAAGCTTTCTTT. Amino acid sequence: CASSSPRVGNTEAFF. The full variable domain, with the rest looked up from reference TRBV7-9 and TRBJ1-1, is DTGVSQNPRHKITKRGQNVTFRCDPISEHNRLYWYRQTLGQGPEFLTYFQNEAQLEKSRLLSDRFSAERPKGSFSTLEIQRTEQGDSAMYLCASSSPRVGNTEAFFGQGTRLTVV.

This clone was detected only once. CDR3 nucleotide sequence: TGTGCCAGCAGCCCTATAACTAGCGACTCCTACAATGAGCAGTTCTTC. This translates into CASSPITSDSYNEQFF. V gene TRBV6-2 or TRBV6-3 combines with J gene TRBJ2-1, with 7 bases matching TRBD2. CDR3 length equals 16 residues. Germline lookup yields CDR1 MNHEY and CDR2 SVGEGT. After removal of 6 bases from V and 0 bases from J, the junction contained 8 bases not matched to a gene.

This clone was seen a few times. The chain joins TRBV28 to TRBJ1-5, with D perhaps matching TRBD1 (5 bases). Germline CDR1 reads MDHEN; CDR2 reads SYDVKM. V was shortened by 1 base and J by 4 bases, with 20 bases between the two germline ends. The CDR3 spans 18 residues. DNA of the CDR3: TGTGCCAGCAGTTTATCTCCGGGACTAGGGGCCCTAAATCAGCCCCAGCATTTT. Its protein is CASSLSPGLGALNQPQHF.

The chain recombines TRBV19 with TRBJ2-7; D is perhaps TRBD2 (6 bases). The CDR3 spans 12 residues. V shed 3 bases and J shed 5 bases, with 8 bases lying between them. Germline V gene data show CDR1 as LNHDA and CDR2 as SQIVND (reference sequence). The DNA for the CDR3 is TGTGCCAGTAGTATCGGAGGGAACGAGCAGTACTTC. It is translated as CASSIGGNEQYF.

The V and J genes are TRBV14 and TRBJ1-1; D gene unclear. V lost 2 bases and J 4 bases, leaving 8 bases between the germline ends. The CDR3 covers 13 residues. CDR1 and CDR2 from the germline V gene are SGHDN and FVKESK. The CDR3 nucleotides are TGTGCCAGCAGCCAATTATTTACCACTGAAGCTTTCTTT. This encodes CASSQLFTTEAFF. Full variable domain (remainder filled in from reference TRBV14 and TRBJ1-1): EAGVTQFPSHSVIEKGQTVTLRCDPISGHDNLYWYRRVMGKEIKFLLHFVKESKQDESGMPNNRFLAERTGGTYSTLKVQPAELEDSGVYFCASSQLFTTEAFFGQGTRLTVV.

A note on this clone: Other DNA sequences in the same sample also yield this CDR3. V and J are TRBV6-1 and TRBJ1-5, with TRBD1 identical over 11 bases. The CDR3 length is 16 residues. V shed 4 bases and J 6 bases; nucleotides not matched to a gene: 8. CDR1 is MNHNS and CDR2 is SASEGT in the germline V gene. The CDR3: CASSGRGQGAGQPQHF. The CDR3 DNA sequence: TGTGCCAGCAGTGGTAGAGGACAGGGGGCGGGTCAGCCCCAGCATTTT.

The chain employs TRBV5-1 and TRBJ1-4; D remains ambiguous. The CDR3 is 14 amino acids. The germline gives CDR1 SGHRS, CDR2 YFSETQ. With 0 bases removed from V and 2 bases from J, the gap between germline ends came to 5 bases. The CDR3 DNA reads as TGCGCCAGCAGCTTGGGAGGGACTAATGAAAAACTGTTTTTT. This translates into CASSLGGTNEKLFF. Full variable domain (remainder filled in from reference TRBV5-1 and TRBJ1-4): KAGVTQTPRYLIKTRGQQVTLSCSPISGHRSVSWYQQTPGQGLQFLFEYFSETQRNKGNFPGRFSGRQFSNSRSEMNVSTLELGDSALYLCASSLGGTNEKLFFGSGTQLSVL.

The chain combines TRBV10-3 with TRBJ1-3; D gene unclear. Germline CDR1 reads ENHRY; CDR2 reads SYGVKD. The germline V and J ends were trimmed by 0 bases and 4 bases, with 4 bases remaining between them. The CDR3 extends over 13 amino acids. CDR3 region: CAISESGGNTIYF. The CDR3, as DNA: TGTGCCATCAGTGAGTCAGGGGGAAACACCATATATTTT.

The J gene is TRBJ1-5, the V gene TRBV29-1; no firm D call. The germline gives CDR1 SQVTM, CDR2 ANQGSEA. CDR3 length equals 12 residues. V lost 6 bases to trimming and J lost 5 bases, with 11 bases between them. Here the CDR3 reads CSVLDGHQPQHF. The CDR3, as DNA: TGCAGCGTCCTAGACGGTCATCAGCCCCAGCATTTT.

V gene TRBV19 combines with J gene TRBJ1-4; D call uncertain. Germline lookup yields CDR1 LNHDA and CDR2 SQIVND (reference sequence). V lost 4 bases, J lost 8 bases, and 17 bases lay in between. The CDR3 has 15 residues. CDR3 loop: CASSTKTAFGEKLFF. CDR3 DNA sequence: TGTGCCAGTAGTACCAAGACGGCCTTCGGAGAAAAACTGTTTTTT.

The gene calls are TRBV12-3 or TRBV12-4 and TRBJ1-2, with D uncertain. V was pared by 0 bases and J by 8 bases, with 7 bases between. CDR3 length equals 12 residues. In DNA form, the CDR3 reads TGTGCCAGCAGTTTAGCCAGAGGCGGCTACACCTTC. This encodes CASSLARGGYTF.

This chain uses TRBV6-5 with TRBJ1-1; no clear D gene. The CDR3 contains 13 residues. Germline V CDR1 and CDR2: MNHEY, SVGAGI. The ends were cut back, 6 bases at V and 7 bases at J, with 15 bases in the middle. CDR3 protein: CASRGLEWGEAFF. CDR3 bases: TGTGCCAGCAGGGGATTGGAATGGGGTGAAGCTTTCTTT.

Comments on this clone: This CDR3 is also generated by other DNA sequences in the sample. The V gene is TRBV20-1, the J gene TRBJ1-1; D may be TRBD1 (5 bases). Per germline, CDR1 DFQATT and CDR2 SNEGSKA (reference sequence). This CDR3 is 11 amino acids long. The V gene lost 3 bases and the J gene lost 5 bases, with 7 bases spanning the gap. The CDR3 protein is CSASSGTEAFF. DNA of the CDR3: TGCAGTGCTAGTTCAGGGACTGAAGCTTTCTTT.

The chain links TRBV6-5 to TRBJ2-5; tentative D call: TRBD1 (5 bases). The V gene's germline CDR1 is MNHEY and CDR2 SVGAGI. CDR3 length equals 14 residues. Trimming removed 0 bases at V and 2 bases at J, with 7 bases between. The CDR3, as DNA: TGTGCCAGCAGTTACTCGGGGCAGCAAGAGACCCAGTACTTC. Translated: CASSYSGQQETQYF.

As to this clone: This sample includes further DNA sequences coding for the same CDR3. V usage is TRBV19 and J usage is TRBJ1-1; 7 bases line up with TRBD1. The trim removed 4 bases at V and 3 bases at J, leaving 2 bases unmatched. The CDR3 totals 13 residues. Germline V gene data show CDR1 as LNHDA and CDR2 as SQIVND (reference sequence). The CDR3 loop reads CASSNRGHTEAFF. The CDR3 DNA reads as TGTGCCAGTAGTAACAGGGGTCACACTGAAGCTTTCTTT.

The chain is built from TRBV5-1 and TRBJ2-2, with D perhaps TRBD1 (5 bases). CDR3 length: 13 residues. Looked up from germline, CDR1 is SGHRS and CDR2 is YFSETQ. V lost 5 bases and J 3 bases, leaving 8 bases between the germline ends. Here the CDR3 DNA reads TGCGCCAGCAGGCTCAGGGACACCGGGGAGCTGTTTTTT. Its translation: CASRLRDTGELFF.

This rearrangement joins TRBV18 to TRBJ2-1; TRBD2 matches 9 bases. This CDR3 comprises 14 residues. CDR1 KGHSH and CDR2 LQKENI come from the germline V gene. Germline trimming cut 10 bases from V and 5 bases from J; bases unmatched to any gene: 9. Here the CDR3 DNA reads TGTGCCACCTCCCTATTAGCGGGAGACAATGAGCAGTTCTTC. Amino acid sequence: CATSLLAGDNEQFF.

V and J are TRBV3-1 (or the pseudogene TRBV3-2) and TRBJ2-5; no reliable D call. Per the germline V gene, CDR1 is LGHDT and CDR2 is YNNKEL (reference sequence). The CDR3 is 14 amino acids. With 0 bases removed from V and 3 bases from J, the gap between germline ends came to 8 bases. The CDR3 nucleotides read TGTGCCAGCAGCCAAGATCTTTTGGAAGAGACCCAGTACTTC. This gives the protein CASSQDLLEETQYF.